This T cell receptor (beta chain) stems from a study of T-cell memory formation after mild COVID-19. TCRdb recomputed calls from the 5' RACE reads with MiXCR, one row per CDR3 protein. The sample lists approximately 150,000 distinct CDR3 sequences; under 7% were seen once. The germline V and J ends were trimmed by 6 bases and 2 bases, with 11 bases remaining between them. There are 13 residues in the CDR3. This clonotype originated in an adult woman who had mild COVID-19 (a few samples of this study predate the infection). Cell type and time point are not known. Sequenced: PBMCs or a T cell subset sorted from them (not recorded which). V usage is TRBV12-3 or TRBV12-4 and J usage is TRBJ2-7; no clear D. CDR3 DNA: TGTGCCAGCAGCCGAACGGGCGCCTACGAGCAGTACTTC. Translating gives CASSRTGAYEQYF.